Shown below are 3 T cell receptor beta chains from a single sample sequenced in a study of T cells in Graves' hyperthyroidism and ophthalmopathy. Template material for amplifying TCR beta CDR3 regions consisted of RNA transcripts. A first-round RT-PCR of the TCR CDR3 used the HTBI primer set. TCRdb reanalysed the multiplex PCR reads using MiXCR and keeps one entry per CDR3 protein. The sample carries some 510,000 distinct CDR3 sequences, roughly 20% recorded once. Sequencing was carried out using blood. The receptor source for this set is a man between 18 and 35 years old with Graves' hyperthyroidism.

Comment on this clonotype: Given the absence of the conserved phenylalanine or tryptophan at the CDR3 end, a read error is likely. V and J are TRBV7-8 and TRBJ2-7; D tentatively fits TRBD1 or TRBD2 (5 bases each). The germline V and J ends were trimmed by 5 bases and 4 bases, with 21 bases remaining between them. Germline CDR1 is SGHVS and CDR2 is FQNEAQ. CDR3 length equals 16 residues. CDR3 sequence reads: CASSIPRGAGKYEQYL. Written as DNA, the CDR3 is TGTGCCAGCAGCATCCCGCGAGGGGCAGGGAAATACGAGCAGTACCTC.

This clonotype was seen more than once but under ten times. V gene TRBV29-1 combines with J gene TRBJ1-1; perhaps TRBD1 as D (5 bases). The CDR3 length is 13 residues. Germline-derived CDR1 and CDR2 are SQVTM and ANQGSEA. With 8 bases removed from V and 4 bases from J, the gap between germline ends came to 17 bases. The CDR3 DNA reads TGCAGCTCCCCGCGGGGCGGAGGCACTGAAGCTTTCTTT. It yields the protein CSSPRGGGTEAFF.

This clonotype came up a few times. V gene TRBV9 combines with J gene TRBJ1-1, with 8 bases matching TRBD1. Per germline, CDR1 SGDLS and CDR2 YYNGEE. This CDR3 is built from 16 residues. V lost 4 bases to trimming and J lost 2 bases; unmatched junction nucleotides: 10. CDR3 residues: CASSLSQGALNTEAFF. The CDR3 DNA reads as TGTGCCAGCAGCCTCTCTCAGGGGGCTCTTAACACTGAAGCTTTCTTT.